The table lists the clone carrying this TCR beta chain with a count of one. These data originate in a study of control samples from healthy donors and cancer patients. Per the germline V gene, CDR1 is SGHAT and CDR2 is FQNNGV. CDR3 size: 19 residues. Trimming removed 5 bases at V and 4 bases at J, with 27 bases between. Measured with immunoSEQ multiplex PCR; TCRdb has only the in-frame clones, and not every one. The sample gives some 100,000 clones, approximately 90% of which show up once; about 7.8% is in the top ten. The chain has TRBV11-2 and TRBJ1-3; D remains ambiguous. The sample taken for sequencing was blood. This TCR derives from a man between 25 and 39 years old in good health. As DNA, the CDR3 is TGTGCCAGCAGCGAGTCCCTCCAGGAAATAACCCTACCCGGAAACACCATATATTTT. This encodes CASSESLQEITLPGNTIYF.